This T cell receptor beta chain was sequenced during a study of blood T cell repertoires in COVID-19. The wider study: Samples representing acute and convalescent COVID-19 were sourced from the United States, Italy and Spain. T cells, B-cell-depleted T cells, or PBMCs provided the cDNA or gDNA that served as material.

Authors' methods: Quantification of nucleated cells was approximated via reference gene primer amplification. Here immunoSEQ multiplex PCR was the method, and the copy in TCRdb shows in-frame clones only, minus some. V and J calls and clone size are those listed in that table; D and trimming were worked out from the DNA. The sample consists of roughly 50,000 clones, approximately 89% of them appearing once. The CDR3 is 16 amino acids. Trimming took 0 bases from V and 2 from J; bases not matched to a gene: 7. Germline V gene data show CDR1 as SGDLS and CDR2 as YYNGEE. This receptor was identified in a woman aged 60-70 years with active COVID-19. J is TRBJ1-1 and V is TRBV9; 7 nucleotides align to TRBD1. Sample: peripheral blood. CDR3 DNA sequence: TGTGCCAGCAGCGTAGAACCGGGACAGACTAACACTGAAGCTTTCTTT. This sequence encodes CASSVEPGQTNTEAFF.